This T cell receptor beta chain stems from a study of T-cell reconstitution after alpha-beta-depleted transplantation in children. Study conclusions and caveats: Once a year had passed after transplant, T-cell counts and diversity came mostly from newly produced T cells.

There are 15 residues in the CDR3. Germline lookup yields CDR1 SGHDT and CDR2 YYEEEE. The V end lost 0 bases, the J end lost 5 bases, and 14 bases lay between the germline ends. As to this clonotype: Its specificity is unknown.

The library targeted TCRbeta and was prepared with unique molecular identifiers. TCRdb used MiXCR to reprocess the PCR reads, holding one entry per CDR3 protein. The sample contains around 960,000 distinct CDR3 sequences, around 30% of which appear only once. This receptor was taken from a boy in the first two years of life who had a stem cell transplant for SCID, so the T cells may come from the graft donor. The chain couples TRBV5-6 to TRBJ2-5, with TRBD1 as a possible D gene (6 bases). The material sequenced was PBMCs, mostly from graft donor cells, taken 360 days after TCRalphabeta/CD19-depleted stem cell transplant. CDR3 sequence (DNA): TGTGCCAGCAGCTTGGATCCTGACAGGCACGAGACCCAGTACTTC. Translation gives CASSLDPDRHETQYF.